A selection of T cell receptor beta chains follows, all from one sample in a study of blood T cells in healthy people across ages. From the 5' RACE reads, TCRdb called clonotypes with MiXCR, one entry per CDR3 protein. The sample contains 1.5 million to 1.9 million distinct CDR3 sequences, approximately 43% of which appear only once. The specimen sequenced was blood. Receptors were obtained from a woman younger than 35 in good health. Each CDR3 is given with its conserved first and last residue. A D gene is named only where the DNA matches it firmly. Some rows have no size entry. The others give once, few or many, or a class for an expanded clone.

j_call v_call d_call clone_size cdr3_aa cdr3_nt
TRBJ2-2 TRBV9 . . CASSSRLVVNTGELFF TGTGCCAGCAGCTCCAGACTAGTCGTGAACACCGGGGAGCTGTTTTTT
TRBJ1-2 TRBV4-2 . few CASSQNQQGFRRGYTF TGTGCCAGCAGCCAAAACCAACAGGGTTTTCGACGTGGCTACACCTTC
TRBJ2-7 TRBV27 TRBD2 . CASSRLAGNSYEQYF TGTGCCAGCAGCAGATTAGCGGGGAACTCCTACGAGCAGTACTTC
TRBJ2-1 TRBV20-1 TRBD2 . CSARELAGYSYNEQFF TGCAGTGCTAGGGAACTAGCGGGATATTCCTACAATGAGCAGTTCTTC
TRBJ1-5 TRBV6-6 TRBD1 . CASSYGTGVANQPQHF TGTGCCAGCAGTTATGGGACAGGGGTCGCCAATCAGCCCCAGCATTTT
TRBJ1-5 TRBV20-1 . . CSARDPGLGLDQPQHF TGCAGTGCTAGAGATCCTGGACTGGGGCTTGATCAGCCCCAGCATTTT
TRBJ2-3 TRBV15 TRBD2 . CATTYSGGADTQYF TGTGCCACGACGTACAGCGGGGGGGCCGATACGCAGTATTTT
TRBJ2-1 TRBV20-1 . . CSAPSVEQFF TGCAGTGCACCTAGCGTTGAGCAGTTCTTC
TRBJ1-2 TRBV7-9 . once CASRTIKNNRFSNYGYTF TGTGCCAGCAGAACCATAAAGAATAACAGGTTTTCAAACTATGGCTACACCTTC
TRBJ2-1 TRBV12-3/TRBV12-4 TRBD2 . CASSLGASGRFYNEQFF TGTGCCAGCAGTTTAGGGGCTAGCGGGAGGTTTTACAATGAGCAGTTCTTC
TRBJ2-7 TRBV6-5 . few CASSSEDRTYEQYF TGTGCCAGCAGTTCCGAGGACAGAACCTACGAGCAGTACTTC
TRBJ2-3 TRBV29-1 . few CSVANRLETDTQYF TGCAGCGTTGCGAACCGTTTAGAAACAGATACGCAGTATTTT
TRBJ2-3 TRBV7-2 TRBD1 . CASSSTGQGGWDTQYF TGTGCCAGCAGCTCAACGGGACAGGGGGGTTGGGATACGCAGTATTTT
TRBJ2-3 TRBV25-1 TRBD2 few CASSEYASGGRDTQYF TGTGCCAGCAGTGAATATGCTAGCGGGGGGCGGGATACGCAGTATTTT
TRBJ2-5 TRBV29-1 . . CSVEENSGETQYF TGCAGCGTTGAAGAAAATTCCGGAGAGACCCAGTACTTC
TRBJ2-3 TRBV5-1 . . CASSLALGVGDTQYF TGCGCCAGCAGCTTGGCCTTGGGTGTAGGAGATACGCAGTATTTT
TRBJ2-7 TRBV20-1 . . CSPGTRVSEQYF TGCAGCCCCGGGACTCGGGTGTCCGAGCAGTACTTC
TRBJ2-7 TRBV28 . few CASNLGQDYEQYF TGTGCCAGCAACCTGGGACAAGACTACGAGCAGTACTTC
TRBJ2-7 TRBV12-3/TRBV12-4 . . CASSTHAEVYEQYF TGTGCCAGCAGTACCCACGCGGAAGTCTACGAGCAGTACTTC
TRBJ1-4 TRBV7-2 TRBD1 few CASSRPGTGRRKLFF TGTGCCAGCAGTCGTCCAGGGACAGGGAGGAGAAAACTGTTTTTT
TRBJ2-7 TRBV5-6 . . CASSLLVSGSYEQYF TGTGCCAGCAGCTTGCTGGTGTCAGGGTCCTACGAGCAGTACTTC
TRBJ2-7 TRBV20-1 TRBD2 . CSARGDRAYEQYF TGCAGTGCTCGGGGGGACCGAGCCTACGAGCAGTACTTC
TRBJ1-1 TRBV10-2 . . CASSDLGATEAFF TGCGCCAGCAGTGATTTGGGGGCCACTGAAGCTTTCTTT